This entry lists 24 T cell receptor beta chains sequenced from one sample in a study of blood T cells in healthy people across ages. A second PCR, run for roughly 6 to 11 cycles, used a sample-barcoded 5' primer plus a J-beta primer mix. Via MiXCR, TCRdb re-called the 5' RACE reads, giving one row per CDR3 protein. The data contain 1.5 million to 2 million distinct CDR3 sequences, around 42% of them singletons. The specimen was blood. The receptors derive from a human donor in good health.

This chain joins TRBV7-2 and TRBJ2-7, with a tentative D call TRBD2 (5 bases). Trimming cost V 1 base and J 6 bases, with 10 bases left between them. This CDR3 has 13 residues. CDR1 and CDR2 (germline): SGHTA, FQGNSA. For the CDR3, the DNA is TGTGCCAGCAGCTTAGAGGGCAGCGGCGAGCAGTACTTC. It translates to CASSLEGSGEQYF. The variable domain in full, with the rest retrieved from reference TRBV7-2 and TRBJ2-7, is GAGVSQSPSNKVTEKGKDVELRCDPISGHTALYWYRQSLGQGLEFLIYFQGNSAPDKSGLPSDRFSAERTGGSVSTLTIQRTQQEDSAVYLCASSLEGSGEQYFGPGTRLTVT.

V usage is TRBV7-9 and J usage is TRBJ1-1; tentatively, D is TRBD1 (5 bases). V was cut by 5 bases and J by 2 bases, with 15 bases left in between. CDR3 length: 15 residues. CDR1 is SEHNR, CDR2 FQNEAQ, per germline (reference sequence). This chain's CDR3 is CASSLGGGANTEAFF. The DNA for the CDR3 is TGTGCCAGCAGCCTGGGTGGTGGGGCAAACACTGAAGCTTTCTTT.

This clonotype was picked up a small number of times. This chain links TRBV5-5 with TRBJ1-2; no clear D. The length of the CDR3 is 15 residues. V lost 0 bases to trimming and J lost 5 bases, with 14 bases between them. Germline lookup yields CDR1 SGHKS and CDR2 YYEKEE (reference sequence). This CDR3 is CASSLAPSKAYGYTF. CDR3 coding DNA: TGTGCCAGCAGCTTGGCCCCCAGTAAAGCTTATGGCTACACCTTC.

The chain combines TRBV20-1 with TRBJ2-7; 12 nucleotides match TRBD2. There are 14 residues in the CDR3. The V gene's germline CDR1 is DFQATT and CDR2 SNEGSKA (reference sequence). The V segment lost 6 bases and the J segment 3 bases; nucleotides outside the gene matches: 6. For the CDR3, the DNA is TGCAGTGCAATGACTAGCGGGGGACACTACGAGCAGTACTTC. As protein: CSAMTSGGHYEQYF.

The rearrangement links TRBV7-8 to TRBJ1-2, with unresolved D. Germline lookup yields CDR1 SGHVS and CDR2 FQNEAQ. The CDR3 totals 15 residues. Trimming stripped 0 bases from V and 4 bases from J, with 12 bases between. The CDR3 is CASSLAGTPSYGYTF. CDR3 sequence (DNA): TGTGCCAGCAGCTTAGCGGGCACCCCTAGCTATGGCTACACCTTC.

This clonotype was recorded many times. The gene calls are TRBV6-2 or TRBV6-3 and TRBJ2-3; tentative D call: TRBD1 (6 bases). CDR1 and CDR2 from the germline V gene are MNHEY and SVGEGT. V shed 6 bases and J shed 4 bases, with 8 bases lying between them. This CDR3 is built from 12 residues. CDR3 DNA: TGTGCCAGCAGCTACAGGGCAGATACGCAGTATTTT. This codes for CASSYRADTQYF.

The chain couples TRBV4-2 to TRBJ2-1; D assignment may be TRBD1 or TRBD2 (6 bases each). This CDR3 has 16 amino acids. Germline V CDR1 and CDR2: LGHNA, YNFKEQ. Trimming took off 1 base at V and 10 bases at J, with 20 bases between the two ends. CDR3 sequence (DNA): TGTGCCAGCAGCCAAGTGCCTGGGGGGCCGGGATCCGAGCAGTTCTTC. Translating gives CASSQVPGGPGSEQFF.

This clonotype was seen only once. The DNA for the CDR3 is TGCAGCGTTGTCACTAGCGGGGCGAATGAGCAGTTCTTC. Its translation: CSVVTSGANEQFF. The V call is TRBV29-1, the J call TRBJ2-1, with 10 nucleotides matching TRBD2. J was trimmed by 7 bases and V by 4 bases; bases with no gene match: 4. Germline loops: CDR1 SQVTM, CDR2 ANQGSEA. This CDR3 comprises 13 residues.

This clonotype was detected a few times. This chain links TRBV5-1 with TRBJ2-7; D gene ambiguous. CDR3 length: 14 residues. The germline V and J ends were trimmed by 1 base and 0 bases, with 8 bases remaining between them. CDR1 is SGHRS, CDR2 YFSETQ, per germline. The CDR3 sequence is CASSLLQLSYEQYF. Written as DNA, the CDR3 is TGCGCCAGCAGCTTGCTCCAGCTCTCCTACGAGCAGTACTTC.

This clonotype appeared a few times. The chain recombines TRBV20-1 with TRBJ2-1; TRBD2 matches at 8 bases. CDR1 and CDR2 from the germline V gene are DFQATT and SNEGSKA (reference sequence). Trimming took 2 bases from V and 3 from J; bases not matched to a gene: 6. This CDR3 is 15 amino acids long. This CDR3 reads CSARPPLAVYNEQFF. The CDR3 region has the DNA TGCAGTGCTAGACCCCCACTAGCGGTCTACAATGAGCAGTTCTTC.

This clonotype was observed a few times. The J gene is TRBJ2-5, the V gene TRBV28, with no clear D. The CDR3 is 14 amino acids. Germline assignment: CDR1 MDHEN and CDR2 SYDVKM. Between the trimmed V and J ends, which lost 5 bases and 3 bases, there was a span of 13 bases. The CDR3 DNA is TGTGCCAGCAGTCCCCCGGGTTTTGAAGAGACCCAGTACTTC. This sequence encodes CASSPPGFEETQYF.

This clonotype occurred a few times. The chain recombines TRBV11-1 with TRBJ2-5, with 8 nucleotides matching TRBD2. Germline values: CDR1 SGHAT, CDR2 FQDESV (reference sequence). J gave up 2 bases and V 5 bases, and 7 bases lay outside the gene matches. There are 15 residues in the CDR3. CDR3 sequence: CASSQIQRGQETQYF. The CDR3 region has the DNA TGTGCCAGCAGCCAAATTCAGCGGGGGCAAGAGACCCAGTACTTC. Based on the CDR3 plus reference TRBV11-1 and TRBJ2-5, the full variable domain is EAEVAQSPRYKITEKSQAVAFWCDPISGHATLYWYRQILGQGPELLVQFQDESVVDDSQLPKDRFSAERLKGVDSTLKIQPAELGDSAMYLCASSQIQRGQETQYFGPGTRLLVL.

This clonotype was seen a few times. The V gene is TRBV14, the J gene TRBJ2-4; D tentatively fits TRBD1 or TRBD2 (5 bases each). The CDR3 has 14 residues. CDR1 and CDR2 (germline): SGHDN, FVKESK. Deletions cut 2 bases from V and 9 bases from J, with 14 bases between. The DNA for the CDR3 is TGTGCCAGCAGCCAATATGGGGGATGGGGCATTCAGTACTTC. Protein: CASSQYGGWGIQYF. The whole variable domain, filled in from reference TRBV14 and TRBJ2-4, reads EAGVTQFPSHSVIEKGQTVTLRCDPISGHDNLYWYRRVMGKEIKFLLHFVKESKQDESGMPNNRFLAERTGGTYSTLKVQPAELEDSGVYFCASSQYGGWGIQYFGAGTRLSVL.

This sequence joins TRBV12-3 or TRBV12-4 and TRBJ2-1, with 9 nucleotides matching TRBD1. The CDR3 sequence is 16 residues long. V gave up 5 bases and J gave up 6 bases; unmatched junction bases: 11. The CDR3: CASSPMGGQGFNEQFF. The CDR3 DNA is TGTGCCAGCAGTCCGATGGGGGGACAGGGTTTCAATGAGCAGTTCTTC.

The chain joins TRBV28 to TRBJ2-1, with no clear D. V was cut by 3 bases and J by 0 bases, with 9 bases left in between. CDR1 is MDHEN, CDR2 SYDVKM, per germline. The CDR3 is 15 amino acids. CDR3 sequence: CASSFLRSSYNEQFF. The CDR3 DNA reads as TGTGCCAGCAGTTTCTTACGGAGCTCCTACAATGAGCAGTTCTTC.

This clonotype appeared many times. The CDR3 region is CASSLEMGVEAFF. The CDR3 nucleotides are TGTGCCAGCAGCTTAGAGATGGGGGTAGAAGCTTTCTTT. The chain carries TRBV7-9 and TRBJ1-1; D possibly corresponds to TRBD1 (5 bases). The length of the CDR3 is 13 residues. CDR1 SEHNR and CDR2 FQNEAQ come from the germline V gene (reference sequence). V was shortened by 1 base and J by 8 bases, with 11 bases between the two germline ends.

This clonotype appeared a few times. The chain carries TRBV10-3 and TRBJ2-7, with 10 bases that match TRBD2. Germline CDR1 is ENHRY and CDR2 is SYGVKD. This CDR3 has 15 amino acids. V trimming: 0 bases; J trimming: 3 bases; junction bases outside the gene matches: 2. CDR3 sequence (DNA): TGTGCCATCAGTGAGTCGAGCGGGGGGGGCTACGAGCAGTACTTC. Amino acids: CAISESSGGGYEQYF.

The chain uses TRBV6-1 and TRBJ2-3; D is unresolved. CDR3 length: 15 residues. V dropped 2 bases and J dropped 6 bases, with 15 bases sitting between them. In germline, CDR1 is MNHNS, CDR2 SASEGT. In DNA form, the CDR3 reads TGTGCCAGCAGTGAATGGGCCGCTAGGTTTGATACGCAGTATTTT. It encodes CASSEWAARFDTQYF.

The chain recombines TRBV7-2 with TRBJ2-7, with a possible D match to TRBD1 (6 bases). This CDR3 is 14 amino acids long. In germline, CDR1 is SGHTA, CDR2 FQGNSA. V was pared by 5 bases and J by 0 bases, with 11 bases between. The CDR3 DNA reads TGTGCCAGCAGCCGACAGGTCCCCTCCTACGAGCAGTACTTC. Translating it yields CASSRQVPSYEQYF.

Notes on this clonotype: Germline and junction disagree at one end, which may indicate a read error. The chain links TRBV14 to TRBJ2-7; a possible D gene is TRBD2 (6 bases). CDR1 is SGHDN and CDR2 is FVKESK in the germline V gene. The CDR3 runs 14 residues. CDR3 bases: TGTGCCAACAGCCAAGGAGGGTGGACCTACGAGCAGTACTTC. Protein product: CANSQGGWTYEQYF.

In its sample, this clonotype was seen a few times. The gene calls are TRBV29-1 and TRBJ1-1, with D uncertain. This CDR3 contains 13 residues. Germline CDR1 and CDR2: SQVTM and ANQGSEA. Trimming took 3 bases from V and 1 from J, leaving 9 bases between them. The CDR3 is CSVEETKNTEAFF. DNA for the CDR3: TGCAGCGTTGAGGAGACAAAGAACACTGAAGCTTTCTTT.

There are a few counts of this clonotype. The chain carries TRBV6-5 and TRBJ2-7; no clear D. The V end lost 6 bases, the J end lost 8 bases, and 14 bases lay between the germline ends. The CDR3 has 12 amino acids. The germline CDR1 and CDR2 sequences are MNHEY and SVGAGI. CDR3 in amino acids: CASSNAKGKQYF. CDR3 bases: TGTGCCAGCAGCAACGCTAAAGGCAAGCAGTACTTC.

The table lists this clonotype with a few counts. The chain couples TRBV7-3 to TRBJ2-3; 8 nucleotides match TRBD1. Germline V gene lookup returns CDR1 SGHTA and CDR2 FQGTGA. CDR3 length: 14 amino acids. Unmatched junction bases numbered 3, after V lost 5 bases and J lost 2 bases. The CDR3 DNA follows: TGTGCCAGCAGCCCGGACAGGGTCACAGATACGCAGTATTTT. It codes for CASSPDRVTDTQYF.

This rearrangement joins TRBV7-2 to TRBJ2-5; D call uncertain. V was pared by 1 base and J by 0 bases, with 15 bases between. Germline values: CDR1 SGHTA, CDR2 FQGNSA. The CDR3 is made up of 17 amino acids. The CDR3 sequence: CASSLGTYTRNQETQYF. CDR3 bases: TGTGCCAGCAGCTTAGGCACGTACACGAGAAACCAAGAGACCCAGTACTTC.